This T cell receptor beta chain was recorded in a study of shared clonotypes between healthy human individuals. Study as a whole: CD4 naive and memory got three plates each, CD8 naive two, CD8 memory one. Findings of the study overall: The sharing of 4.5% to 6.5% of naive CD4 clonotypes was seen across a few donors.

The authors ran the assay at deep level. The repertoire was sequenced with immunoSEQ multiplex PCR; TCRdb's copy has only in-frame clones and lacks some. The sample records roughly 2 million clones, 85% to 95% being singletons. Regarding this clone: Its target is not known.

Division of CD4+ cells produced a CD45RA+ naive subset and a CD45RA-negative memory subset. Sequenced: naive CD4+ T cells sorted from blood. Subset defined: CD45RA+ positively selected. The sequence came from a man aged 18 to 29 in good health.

The CDR3 bases are TGCAGCGTTGGAGAAGGGCCCTTCTACGAGCAGTACTTC. It encodes CSVGEGPFYEQYF. The J gene is TRBJ2-7, the V gene TRBV29-1; the D is unclear. Trimming cost V 4 bases and J 3 bases, with 13 bases left between them. This CDR3 spans 13 amino acids. Germline lookup yields CDR1 SQVTM and CDR2 ANQGSEA.